This passage covers 9 T cell receptor beta chains from one sample sequenced in a study of early T cells in non-severe SARS-CoV-2 infection (dated by TCRdb to the early 2020s). Libraries were constructed by 5' RACE. The sequencer was a NextSeq 500. The public reads were quality trimmed at Q25 with fastp and then assembled into clones with MiXCR by TCRdb, keeping productive beta chains. Entries that share a CDR3 protein sequence are merged under the most common genes and DNA. Here the sample has tens of thousands of distinct CDR3 sequences; 9.5% to 15% occur a single time. The ten top clones hold around 1.1% of the sample. The sequencing sample was made of whole blood. The source of these receptors is an adult who was a healthcare worker with PCR-confirmed SARS-CoV-2 infection or an uninfected control (not recorded which).

This clonotype was observed many times. The V gene is TRBV11-2, the J gene TRBJ2-3; 12 positions agree with TRBD2. The CDR3 totals 16 residues. The V gene end was trimmed by 3 bases and the J gene end by 2 bases; junction bases not matched to a gene: 3. Germline lookup yields CDR1 SGHAT and CDR2 FQNNGV. CDR3 nucleotides: TGTGCCAGCAGCTTCACTAGCGGGGGGCTCACAGATACGCAGTATTTT. It yields the protein CASSFTSGGLTDTQYF.

The chain is built from TRBV7-2 and TRBJ1-2, with D hard to call. The CDR3 contains 12 residues. The V and J ends lost 6 bases and 7 bases respectively, with 12 bases between them. Germline V CDR1 and CDR2: SGHTA, FQGNSA. Here the CDR3 reads CASSPPPGGYTF. As DNA, the CDR3 is TGTGCCAGCAGTCCTCCCCCAGGTGGCTACACCTTC.

Note on this clonotype: One base away lies a much larger clone, so this may be a sequencing read error. V gene TRBV19 combines with J gene TRBJ1-2, with 7 bases that match TRBD1. Germline CDR1 and CDR2: LNHDA and SQIVND (reference sequence). Losses at the gene ends were 5 bases for V and 0 bases for J; bases not matched to a gene: 12. The CDR3 covers 17 residues. Written as DNA, the CDR3 is TGTGCCAGTAGTTTTTCACTGCCGGGACAGTCTAACTATGGCTACACCTTC. This encodes CASSFSLPGQSNYGYTF.

This clonotype was seen many times. The chain couples TRBV2 to TRBJ2-3; possibly TRBD2 for D (7 bases). Germline V gene data show CDR1 as SNHLY and CDR2 as FYNNEI. This CDR3 has 14 residues. Between the trimmed V and J ends, which lost 7 bases and 9 bases, there was a span of 20 bases. The CDR3, as DNA: TGTGCCAGCATTGGGGGGGCCCCACGGCGAACGCAGTATTTT. Protein product: CASIGGAPRRTQYF.

This clonotype was detected only a few times. DNA of the CDR3: TGTGCCAGCAGCAACTCCCGGGCGGTGGGCAAACCGAACACTGAAGCTTTCTTT. Protein: CASSNSRAVGKPNTEAFF. J is TRBJ1-1 and V is TRBV7-9; no reliable D call. Between the trimmed V and J ends, which lost 5 bases and 1 base, there was a span of 23 bases. The CDR3 loop spans 18 amino acids. The germline V gene encodes CDR1 SEHNR and CDR2 FQNEAQ (reference sequence).

This chain joins TRBV7-2 and TRBJ1-2; 9 nucleotides align to TRBD1. V shed 5 bases, J shed 7 bases, and the junction held 8 bases outside the gene matches. The CDR3 runs to 14 residues. Germline V lookup: CDR1 SGHTA, CDR2 FQGNSA. The CDR3 protein is CASSPDRGTGGYTF. In DNA, the CDR3 is TGTGCCAGCAGCCCCGACAGGGGGACGGGTGGCTACACCTTC. Filled out from reference TRBV7-2 and TRBJ1-2, the complete variable domain reads GAGVSQSPSNKVTEKGKDVELRCDPISGHTALYWYRQSLGQGLEFLIYFQGNSAPDKSGLPSDRFSAERTGGSVSTLTIQRTQQEDSAVYLCASSPDRGTGGYTFGSGTRLTVV.

This sequence joins TRBV11-2 and TRBJ1-2; no firm D call. This CDR3 has 14 residues. Germline V gene data show CDR1 as SGHAT and CDR2 as FQNNGV. Trimming shortened V by 5 bases and J by 4 bases, and 14 bases separated the two germline ends. This CDR3 is CASSPSTSGYGYTF. CDR3 bases: TGTGCCAGCAGCCCGAGTACGAGCGGCTATGGCTACACCTTC. Full variable domain (remainder filled in from reference TRBV11-2 and TRBJ1-2): EAGVAQSPRYKIIEKRQSVAFWCNPISGHATLYWYQQILGQGPKLLIQFQNNGVVDDSQLPKDRFSAERLKGVDSTLKIQPAKLEDSAVYLCASSPSTSGYGYTFGSGTRLTVV.

The chain employs TRBV29-1 and TRBJ2-1; the D call may be TRBD1 or TRBD2 (5 bases each). The CDR3 runs to 16 residues. Trimming removed 4 bases at V and 0 bases at J, with 16 bases between. Germline CDR1 reads SQVTM; CDR2 reads ANQGSEA. The CDR3 coding sequence is TGCAGCGTTGCCACCTATCAGGGAGTCTCCTACAATGAGCAGTTCTTC. Amino acids: CSVATYQGVSYNEQFF.

Ten or more counts support this clonotype. This chain connects TRBV7-9 to TRBJ2-7, with TRBD1 identical over 10 bases. The CDR3 loop spans 13 amino acids. In germline, CDR1 is SEHNR, CDR2 FQNEAQ (reference sequence). V shed 5 bases, J shed 9 bases, and the junction held 7 bases outside the gene matches. The CDR3 loop reads CASSPWTGGVQYF. In DNA form, the CDR3 reads TGTGCCAGCAGCCCATGGACAGGGGGTGTGCAGTACTTC.